This entry concerns a single T cell receptor beta chain. Its antigen is as yet unknown. Here immunoSEQ multiplex PCR was the method, and the copy in TCRdb shows in-frame clones only, minus some. Of roughly 51,000 clones in the sample, about 81% are singletons; the top ten hold 6.5% to 9.5%. These data belong to a study of a mutant IDH1 vaccine in newly diagnosed glioma. At the level of the study: Patients got their first vaccination 4-6 weeks after radiotherapy alone, or with temozolomide cycles. The earlier regimen, radiotherapy, temozolomide, or both, was most often both. Whole-study results and caveats: Among patients, around 93% showed immune responses induced by the vaccine. There seemed to be no relation between pseudoprogression and changes in top peripheral T cell clonotypes.

The time point: week 23, last vaccination. Alongside topical imiquimod, each dose of vaccine comprised 300 ug of mutant IDH1 20-mer peptide. Trimming took 2 bases from V and 2 from J, leaving 10 bases between them. The CDR3 extends over 14 amino acids. Germline V gives CDR1 SNHLY, CDR2 FYNNEI. This sequence was found in a woman between 35 and 50 years old with glioma. Some clones in this sample may be carry-over from other donors' samples. This rearrangement joins TRBV2 to TRBJ2-7, with D uncertain. The sequencing used PBMCs, collected from a glioma patient whose treatment included an IDH1 peptide vaccine. CDR3 region: CASSESRTAYEQYF. In nucleotides, the CDR3 is TGTGCCAGCAGTGAATCAAGGACGGCCTACGAGCAGTACTTC.